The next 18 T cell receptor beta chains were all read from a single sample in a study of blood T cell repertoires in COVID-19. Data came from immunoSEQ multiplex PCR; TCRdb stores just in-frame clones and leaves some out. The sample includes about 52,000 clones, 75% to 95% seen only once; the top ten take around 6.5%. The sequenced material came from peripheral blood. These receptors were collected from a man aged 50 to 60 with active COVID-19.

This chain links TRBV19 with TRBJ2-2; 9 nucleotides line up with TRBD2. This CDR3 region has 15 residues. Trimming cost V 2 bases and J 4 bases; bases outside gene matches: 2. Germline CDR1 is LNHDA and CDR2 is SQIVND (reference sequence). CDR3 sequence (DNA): TGTGCCAGTAGTATATCGCGGGGGGGCACCGGGGAGCTGTTTTTT. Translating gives CASSISRGGTGELFF.

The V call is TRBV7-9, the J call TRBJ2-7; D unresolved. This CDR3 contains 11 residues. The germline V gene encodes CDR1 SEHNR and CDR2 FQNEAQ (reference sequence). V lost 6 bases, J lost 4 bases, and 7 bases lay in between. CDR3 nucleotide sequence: TGTGCCAGCAGGGGCACGTACGAGCAGTACTTC. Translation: CASRGTYEQYF.

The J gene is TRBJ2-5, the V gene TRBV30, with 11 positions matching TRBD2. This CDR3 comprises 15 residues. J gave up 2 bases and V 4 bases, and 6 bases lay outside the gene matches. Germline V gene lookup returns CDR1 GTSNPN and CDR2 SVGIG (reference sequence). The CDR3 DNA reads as TGTGCCTGGACTCCGGGACTAGCGGCACAAGAGACCCAGTACTTC. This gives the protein CAWTPGLAAQETQYF.

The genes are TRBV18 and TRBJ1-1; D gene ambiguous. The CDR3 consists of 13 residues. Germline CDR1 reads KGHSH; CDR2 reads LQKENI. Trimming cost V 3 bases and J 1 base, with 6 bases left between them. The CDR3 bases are TGTGCCAGCTCACCGGGGAGGAACACTGAAGCTTTCTTT. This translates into CASSPGRNTEAFF.

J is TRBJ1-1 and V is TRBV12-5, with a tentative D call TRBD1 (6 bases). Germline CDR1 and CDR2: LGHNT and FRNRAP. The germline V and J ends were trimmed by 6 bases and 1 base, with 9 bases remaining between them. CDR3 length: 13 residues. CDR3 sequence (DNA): TGTGCTAGTGGCCAGGGGCAGAACACTGAAGCTTTCTTT. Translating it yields CASGQGQNTEAFF. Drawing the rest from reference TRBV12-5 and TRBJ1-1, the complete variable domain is DARVTQTPRHKVTEMGQEVTMRCQPILGHNTVFWYRQTMMQGLELLAYFRNRAPLDDSGMPKDRFSAEMPDATLATLKIQPSEPRDSAVYFCASGQGQNTEAFFGQGTRLTVV.

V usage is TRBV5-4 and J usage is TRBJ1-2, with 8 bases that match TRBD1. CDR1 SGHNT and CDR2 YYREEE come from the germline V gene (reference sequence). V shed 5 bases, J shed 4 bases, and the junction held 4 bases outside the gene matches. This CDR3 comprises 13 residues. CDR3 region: CASRYGTGYGYTF. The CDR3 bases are TGTGCCAGCAGGTACGGGACAGGCTATGGCTACACCTTC.

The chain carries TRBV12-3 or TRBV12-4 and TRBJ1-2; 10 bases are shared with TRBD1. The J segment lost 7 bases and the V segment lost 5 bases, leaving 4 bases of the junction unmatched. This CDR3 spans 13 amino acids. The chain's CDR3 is CASSLTGGGGYTF. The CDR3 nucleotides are TGTGCCAGCAGTCTGACAGGGGGCGGTGGCTACACCTTC.

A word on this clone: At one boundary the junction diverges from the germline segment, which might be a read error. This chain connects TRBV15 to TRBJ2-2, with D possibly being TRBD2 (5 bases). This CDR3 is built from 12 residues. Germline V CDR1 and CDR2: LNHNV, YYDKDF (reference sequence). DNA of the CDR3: TGTGCCACCAGCGTGAGAGCCGGGGAGCCGTTTTTT. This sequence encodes CATSVRAGEPFF.

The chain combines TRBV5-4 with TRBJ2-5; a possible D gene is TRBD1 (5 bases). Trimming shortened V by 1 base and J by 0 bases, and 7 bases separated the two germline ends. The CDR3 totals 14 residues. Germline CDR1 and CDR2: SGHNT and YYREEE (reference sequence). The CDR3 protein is CASSLRTHQETQYF. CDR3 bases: TGTGCCAGCAGCTTGAGGACACACCAAGAGACCCAGTACTTC.

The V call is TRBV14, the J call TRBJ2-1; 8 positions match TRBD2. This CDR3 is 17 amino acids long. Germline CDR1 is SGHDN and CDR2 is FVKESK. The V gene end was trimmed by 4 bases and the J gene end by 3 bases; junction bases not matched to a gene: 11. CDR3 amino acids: CASSRTGAGGIYNEQFF. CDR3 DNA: TGTGCCAGCAGCCGCACGGGGGCGGGGGGAATCTACAATGAGCAGTTCTTC.

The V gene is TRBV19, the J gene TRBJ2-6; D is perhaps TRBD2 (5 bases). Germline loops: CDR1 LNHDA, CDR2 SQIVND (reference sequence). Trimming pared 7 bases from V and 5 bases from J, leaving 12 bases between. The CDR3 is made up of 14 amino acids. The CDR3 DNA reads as TGTGCCAGTAATACGGCGGGTTGGGCCAACGTCCTGACTTTC. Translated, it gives CASNTAGWANVLTF.

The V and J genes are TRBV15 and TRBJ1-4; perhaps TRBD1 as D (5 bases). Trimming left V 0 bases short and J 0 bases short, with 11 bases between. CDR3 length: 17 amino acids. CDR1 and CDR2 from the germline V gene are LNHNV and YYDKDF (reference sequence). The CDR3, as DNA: TGTGCCACCAGCAGAGATAGAAGGGGCGCAACTAATGAAAAACTGTTTTTT. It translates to CATSRDRRGATNEKLFF.

The CDR3 loop reads CASSPGLAGGGETQYF. CDR3 sequence (DNA): TGTGCCAGCAGCCCTGGTTTGGCGGGAGGAGGCGAAACGCAGTATTTT. The chain links TRBV3-1 (or the pseudogene TRBV3-2) to TRBJ2-3, with 8 nucleotides matching TRBD2. J lost 9 bases, V lost 4 bases, and 15 bases had no gene match. The germline V gene encodes CDR1 LGHDT and CDR2 YNNKEL (reference sequence). The CDR3 loop spans 16 amino acids.

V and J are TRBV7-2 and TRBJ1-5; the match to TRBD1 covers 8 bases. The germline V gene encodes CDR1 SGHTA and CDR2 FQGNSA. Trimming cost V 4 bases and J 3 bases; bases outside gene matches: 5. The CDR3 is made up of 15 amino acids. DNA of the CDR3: TGTGCCAGCAGCTCAGGACAGGGCCACAATCAGCCCCAGCATTTT. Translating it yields CASSSGQGHNQPQHF.

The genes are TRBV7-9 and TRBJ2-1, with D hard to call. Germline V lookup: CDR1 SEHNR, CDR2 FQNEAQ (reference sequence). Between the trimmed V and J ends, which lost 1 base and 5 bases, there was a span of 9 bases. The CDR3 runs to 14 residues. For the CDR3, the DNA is TGTGCCAGCAGCTTAGTAGCCCTAAACAATGAGCAGTTCTTC. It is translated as CASSLVALNNEQFF.

The CDR3 bases are TGCGCCAGCAGCTTGCGGAGCGGCGCTGGGGCAGATACGCAGTATTTT. Translating it yields CASSLRSGAGADTQYF. J is TRBJ2-3 and V is TRBV5-1, with a possible D match to TRBD2 (5 bases). The V end was cut by 1 base, the J end by 4 bases, with 16 bases between. CDR3 length equals 16 residues. The germline V gene has CDR1 SGHRS and CDR2 YFSETQ.

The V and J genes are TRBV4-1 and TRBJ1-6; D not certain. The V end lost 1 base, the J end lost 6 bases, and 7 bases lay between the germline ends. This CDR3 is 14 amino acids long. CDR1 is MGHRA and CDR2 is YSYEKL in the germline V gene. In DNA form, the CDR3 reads TGCGCCAGCAGCCAAGGGCCGATTAATTCACCCCTCCACTTT. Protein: CASSQGPINSPLHF.

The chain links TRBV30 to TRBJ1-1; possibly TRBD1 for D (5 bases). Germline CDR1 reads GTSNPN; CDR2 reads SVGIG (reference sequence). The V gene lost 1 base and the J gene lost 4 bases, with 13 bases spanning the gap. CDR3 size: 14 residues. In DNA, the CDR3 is TGTGCCTGGAGTGGGGGCAGGGTGACCACTGAAGCTTTCTTT. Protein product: CAWSGGRVTTEAFF.